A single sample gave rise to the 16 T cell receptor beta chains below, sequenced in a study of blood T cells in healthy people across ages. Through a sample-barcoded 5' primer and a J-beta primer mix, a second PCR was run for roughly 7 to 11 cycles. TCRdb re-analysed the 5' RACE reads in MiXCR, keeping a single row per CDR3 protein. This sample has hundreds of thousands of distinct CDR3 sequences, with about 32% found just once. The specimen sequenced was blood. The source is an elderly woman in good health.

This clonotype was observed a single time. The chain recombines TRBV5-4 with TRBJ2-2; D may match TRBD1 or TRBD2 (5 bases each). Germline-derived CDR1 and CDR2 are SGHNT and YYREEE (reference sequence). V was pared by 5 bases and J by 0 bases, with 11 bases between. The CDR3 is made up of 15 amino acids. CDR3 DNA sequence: TGTGCCAGCAGGCCTCAGGGACCGAACACCGGGGAGCTGTTTTTT. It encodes CASRPQGPNTGELFF. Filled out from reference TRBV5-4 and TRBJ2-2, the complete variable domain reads ETGVTQSPTHLIKTRGQQVTLRCSSQSGHNTVSWYQQALGQGPQFIFQYYREEENGRGNFPPRFSGLQFPNYSSELNVNALELDDSALYLCASRPQGPNTGELFFGEGSRLTVL.

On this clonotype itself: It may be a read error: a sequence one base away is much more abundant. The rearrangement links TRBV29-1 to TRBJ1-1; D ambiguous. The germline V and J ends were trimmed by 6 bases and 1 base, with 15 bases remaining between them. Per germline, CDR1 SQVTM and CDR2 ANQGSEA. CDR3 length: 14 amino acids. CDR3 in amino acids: CSVVSGSTNTEAFF. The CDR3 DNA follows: TGCAGCGTCGTATCCGGCAGCACGAACACTGAAGCTTTCTTT.

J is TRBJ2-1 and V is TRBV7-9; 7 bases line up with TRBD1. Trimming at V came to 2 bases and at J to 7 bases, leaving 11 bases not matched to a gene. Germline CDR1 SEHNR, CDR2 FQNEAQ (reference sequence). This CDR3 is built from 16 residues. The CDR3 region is CASSLPPGQLDNEQFF. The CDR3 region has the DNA TGTGCCAGCAGCTTACCCCCGGGACAGTTAGATAATGAGCAGTTCTTC.

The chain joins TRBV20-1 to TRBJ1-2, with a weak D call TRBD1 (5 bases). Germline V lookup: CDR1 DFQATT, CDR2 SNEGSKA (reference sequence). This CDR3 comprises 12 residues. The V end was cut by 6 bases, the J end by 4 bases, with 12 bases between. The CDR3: CSAAAGLYGYTF. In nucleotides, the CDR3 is TGCAGTGCGGCAGCAGGGCTCTATGGCTACACCTTC.

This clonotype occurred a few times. The chain's CDR3 is CASRRQGTGELFF. CDR3 DNA: TGTGCCAGCAGGCGACAGGGGACCGGGGAGCTGTTTTTT. The rearrangement links TRBV12-3 or TRBV12-4 to TRBJ2-2; 8 bases match TRBD1. Trimming cost V 6 bases and J 5 bases; bases outside gene matches: 2. The CDR3 is 13 amino acids.

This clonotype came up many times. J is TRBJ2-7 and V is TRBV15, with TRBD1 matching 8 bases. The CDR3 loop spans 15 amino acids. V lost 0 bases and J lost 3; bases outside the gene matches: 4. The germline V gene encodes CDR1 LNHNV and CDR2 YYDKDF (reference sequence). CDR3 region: CATSRDSDRDYEQYF. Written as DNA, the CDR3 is TGTGCCACCAGCAGAGACTCGGACAGGGACTACGAGCAGTACTTC.

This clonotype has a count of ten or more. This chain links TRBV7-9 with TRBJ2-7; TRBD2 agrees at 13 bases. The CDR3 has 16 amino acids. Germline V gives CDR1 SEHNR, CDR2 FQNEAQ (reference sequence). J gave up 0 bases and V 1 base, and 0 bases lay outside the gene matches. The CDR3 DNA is TGTGCCAGCAGCTTAGGGACTAGCGGGAGCTCCTACGAGCAGTACTTC. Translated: CASSLGTSGSSYEQYF.

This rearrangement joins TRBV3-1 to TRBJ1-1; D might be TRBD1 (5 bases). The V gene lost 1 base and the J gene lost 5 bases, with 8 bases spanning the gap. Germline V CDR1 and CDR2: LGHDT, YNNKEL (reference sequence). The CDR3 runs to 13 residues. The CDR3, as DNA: TGTGCCAGCAGCCAAGGGGGGAAAACTGAAGCTTTCTTT. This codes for CASSQGGKTEAFF.

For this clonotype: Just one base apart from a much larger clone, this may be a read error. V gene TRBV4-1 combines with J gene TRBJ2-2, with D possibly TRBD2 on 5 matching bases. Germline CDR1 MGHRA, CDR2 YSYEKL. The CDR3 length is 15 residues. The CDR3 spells CASSQAAANTGELCF. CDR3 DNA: TGCGCCAGCAGCCAAGCTGCCGCGAACACCGGGGAGCTGTGTTTT.

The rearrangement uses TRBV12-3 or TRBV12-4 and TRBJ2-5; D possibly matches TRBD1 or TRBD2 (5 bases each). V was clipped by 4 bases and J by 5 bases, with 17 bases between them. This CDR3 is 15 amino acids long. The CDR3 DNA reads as TGTGCCAGCAGTTCTCTCAGTAGCGAGGGGGAGACCCAGTACTTC. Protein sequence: CASSSLSSEGETQYF.

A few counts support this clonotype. CDR3 coding DNA: TGCAGTGCTAGCTGGACAGATGAAGCTTTCTTT. Translated: CSASWTDEAFF. The chain links TRBV20-1 to TRBJ1-1, with D possibly matching TRBD1 (6 bases). From germline, CDR1 is DFQATT and CDR2 SNEGSKA (reference sequence). The CDR3 sequence is 11 residues long. V gave up 3 bases and J gave up 7 bases, with 9 bases separating them.

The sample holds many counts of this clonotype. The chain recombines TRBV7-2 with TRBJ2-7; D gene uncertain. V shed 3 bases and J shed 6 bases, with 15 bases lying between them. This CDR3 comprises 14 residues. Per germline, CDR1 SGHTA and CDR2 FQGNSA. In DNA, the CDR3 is TGTGCCAGCAGCTTGACCCGGGTGTTAGCCGAGCAGTACTTC. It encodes CASSLTRVLAEQYF.

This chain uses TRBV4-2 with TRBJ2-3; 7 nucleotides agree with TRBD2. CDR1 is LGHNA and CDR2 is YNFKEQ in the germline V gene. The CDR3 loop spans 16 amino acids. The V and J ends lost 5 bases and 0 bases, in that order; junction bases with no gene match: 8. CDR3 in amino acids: CASSDPSGPSTDTQYF. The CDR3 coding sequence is TGTGCCAGCAGCGACCCTAGCGGTCCTAGCACAGATACGCAGTATTTT.

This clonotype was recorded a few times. In DNA, the CDR3 is TGTGCCAGCAGCTTCGACAGGGTGAACACCGGGGAGCTGTTTTTT. Residues: CASSFDRVNTGELFF. V usage is TRBV5-5 and J usage is TRBJ2-2; 7 nucleotides agree with TRBD1. The CDR3 sequence is 15 residues long. Germline values: CDR1 SGHKS, CDR2 YYEKEE (reference sequence). Unmatched junction bases numbered 2, after V lost 2 bases and J lost 1 base.

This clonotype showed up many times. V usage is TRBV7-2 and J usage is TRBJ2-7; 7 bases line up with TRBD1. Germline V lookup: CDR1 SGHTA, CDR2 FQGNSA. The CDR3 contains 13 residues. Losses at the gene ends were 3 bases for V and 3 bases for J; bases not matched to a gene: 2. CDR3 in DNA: TGTGCCAGCAGCTTTGGACAGGTCTACGAGCAGTACTTC. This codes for CASSFGQVYEQYF. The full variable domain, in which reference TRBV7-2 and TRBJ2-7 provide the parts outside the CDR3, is GAGVSQSPSNKVTEKGKDVELRCDPISGHTALYWYRQSLGQGLEFLIYFQGNSAPDKSGLPSDRFSAERTGGSVSTLTIQRTQQEDSAVYLCASSFGQVYEQYFGPGTRLTVT.

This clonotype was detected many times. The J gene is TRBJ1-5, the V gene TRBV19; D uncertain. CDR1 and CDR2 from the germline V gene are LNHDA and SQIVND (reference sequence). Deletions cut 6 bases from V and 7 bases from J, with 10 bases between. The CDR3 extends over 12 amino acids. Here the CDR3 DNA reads TGTGCCAGTAGCTCAGCGGGGCAGCCCCAGCATTTT. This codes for CASSSAGQPQHF.